This TCR beta chain was recovered during a study of blood T cell repertoires in COVID-19 (TCRdb year 2020). General notes on the study: Collaborator samples came from the United States, Italy and Spain and covered acute and convalescent phases of COVID-19. The prospective study material was composed of cDNA or gDNA derived from T cells, B-cell-depleted T cells, or PBMCs. Subjects who had been exposed to COVID-19, were actively infected with it, or had recovered from it provided the deeply sampled blood TCRbeta repertoires that made up the dataset. The repertoires were released in a freely available public database intended as a resource for research on the immune response to SARS-CoV-2. Samples were obtained from the ongoing ImmuneRACE study (first 160 participants) and from 1,000 to 1,500 subjects provided by 6 global collaborators. Sample metadata almost always included a de-identified subject ID, COVID-19 status, age in years and sex. HLA class I and class II types, where available, came from metadata supplied by the sample provider rather than from assay-based typing.

Collaborating institutions collected whole blood in K2EDTA tubes following their own protocols. Collaborator samples were shipped for TCRbeta analysis as frozen whole blood, isolated PBMCs, or DNA extracted from either sample type. TCRbeta CDR3 regions were amplified from genomic DNA by means of the immunoSEQ Assay, a bias-controlled multiplex PCR. The authors' analysis ran thus. Nucleated cell counts per sample were estimated from amplification of reference gene primers within the assay. To quantify the absolute abundance of each unique TCRbeta CDR3 rearrangement, sequence reads were collapsed and filtered. For each sample, productive Simpson clonality was calculated by taking the square root of Simpson's diversity index across productive rearrangements. The source is immuneACCESS, and TCRdb retained only in-frame sequences with V and J called. Part of the clones is not carried over; for the studies checked, unresolved V genes explain less than half of this, and the remainder is unexplained. V and J calls and clone size are copied from that table; D and trimming were computed from the DNA. This sample is represented by around 25,000 clones; more than 75% of them were singletons. Approximately 5% of the sample belongs to the ten largest clones.

A note on this clone: Its antigen is still unknown. Within one base of it there is no much larger clone, and no base qualities were kept.

Overall results and qualifications from the work: How much clinical and demographic metadata was included differed by source and by participant, and the metadata was provided uncurated.

Inclusive of the bounding cysteine and phenylalanine, the CDR3 is 15 residues long. The retained sequence is limited to the CDR3, 45 bases, with the frame set at the first base. Based on the germline V gene, the CDR1 and CDR2 sequences are SGHVS and FNYEAQ. V was cut back by 5 bases and J by 4 bases, leaving a gap of 17 bases between them. This clonotype originated in a man between 45 and 60 years old with active COVID-19. The sequencing sample was made of peripheral blood. The chain is assembled from TRBV7-6 and TRBJ1-1; the D gene is perhaps TRBD1, from 6 matching bases. In nucleotide form, the sequence is TGTGCCAGCAGCCCTTCTCCAGGGGTGAGCACTGAAGCTTTCTTT. The translation is CASSPSPGVSTEAFF.